This T cell receptor (beta chain) is from a study of cytomegalovirus exposure and HLA in healthy donors. Study details: The study placed 70% to 85% of its approximately 400 genotyped donors in the Caucasian-associated ancestry cluster.

Findings and caveats of the study: Analysis performed later found more than 15,000 TCR beta sequences associated with HLA alleles at 0.05 false discovery rate.

13 Jbeta primers and 60 Vbeta primers were used for the PCR. Sequencing was performed with immunoSEQ multiplex PCR; in TCRdb, only in-frame clones are kept and a portion is missing. The sample has 150,000 or so clones, approximately 70% seen once. This clone showed up just a few times. Its antigen is as yet unknown. This TCR came from a man aged 40-50 years in good health and CMV-seropositive. The sample comprised PBMCs.

The CDR3 protein is CASSKLRVGTEAFF. CDR3 in DNA: TGTGCCAGCAGCAAACTCAGGGTGGGCACTGAAGCTTTCTTT. The chain employs TRBV6-5 and TRBJ1-1, with D possibly TRBD1 on 5 matching bases. CDR1 and CDR2 (germline): MNHEY, SVGAGI. Trimming removed 6 bases from V and 4 bases from J, with 15 bases in between. The CDR3 totals 14 residues.